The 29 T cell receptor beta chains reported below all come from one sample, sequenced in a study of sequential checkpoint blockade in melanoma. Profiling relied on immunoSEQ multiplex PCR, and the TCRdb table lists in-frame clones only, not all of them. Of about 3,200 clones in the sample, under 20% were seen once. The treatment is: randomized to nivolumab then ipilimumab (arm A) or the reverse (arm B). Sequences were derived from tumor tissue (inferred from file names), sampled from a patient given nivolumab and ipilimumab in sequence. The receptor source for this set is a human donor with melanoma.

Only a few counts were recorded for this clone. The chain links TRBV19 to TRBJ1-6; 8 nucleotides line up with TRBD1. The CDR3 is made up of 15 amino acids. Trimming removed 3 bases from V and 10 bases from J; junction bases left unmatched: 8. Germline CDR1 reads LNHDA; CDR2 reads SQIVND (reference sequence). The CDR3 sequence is CASSIRGPHVSPLHF. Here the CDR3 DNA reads TGTGCCAGTAGTATCAGGGGGCCCCATGTATCACCCCTCCACTTT.

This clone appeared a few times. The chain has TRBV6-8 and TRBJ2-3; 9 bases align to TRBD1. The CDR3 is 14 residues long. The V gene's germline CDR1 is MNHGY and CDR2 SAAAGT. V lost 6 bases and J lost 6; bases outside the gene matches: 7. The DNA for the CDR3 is TGTGCCAGCAGCCTAGGACAGGGGCTCGATACGCAGTATTTT. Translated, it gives CASSLGQGLDTQYF.

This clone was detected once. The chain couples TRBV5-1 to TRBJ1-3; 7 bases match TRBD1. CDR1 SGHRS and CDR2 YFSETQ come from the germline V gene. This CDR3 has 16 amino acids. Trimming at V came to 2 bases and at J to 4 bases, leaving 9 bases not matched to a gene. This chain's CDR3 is CASSFGSSGGGNTIYF. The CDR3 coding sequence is TGCGCCAGCAGCTTCGGGTCGTCAGGGGGAGGAAACACCATATATTTT.

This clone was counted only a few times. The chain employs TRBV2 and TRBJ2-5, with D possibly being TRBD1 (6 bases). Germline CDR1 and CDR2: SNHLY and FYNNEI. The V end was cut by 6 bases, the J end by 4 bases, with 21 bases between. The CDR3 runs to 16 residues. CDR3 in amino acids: CASSVGGRGLGETQYF. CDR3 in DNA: TGTGCCAGCAGCGTAGGCGGCAGGGGTCTTGGAGAGACCCAGTACTTC.

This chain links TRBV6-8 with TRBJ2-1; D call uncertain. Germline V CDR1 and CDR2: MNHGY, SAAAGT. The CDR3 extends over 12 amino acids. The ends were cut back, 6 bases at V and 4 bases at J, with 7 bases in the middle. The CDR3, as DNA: TGTGCCAGCAGGCCGTCATACAATGAGCAGTTCTTC. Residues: CASRPSYNEQFF.

The CDR3 DNA is TGTGCCACCAGACAGGGTACGGAGCGGGAGACCCAGTACTTC. Translation: CATRQGTERETQYF. The J gene is TRBJ2-5, the V gene TRBV15, with a weak D call TRBD1 (6 bases). The CDR3 runs 14 residues. Germline assignment: CDR1 LNHNV and CDR2 YYDKDF (reference sequence). V was trimmed by 6 bases and J by 5 bases, leaving 16 bases between them. The full variable domain, its missing parts supplied by reference TRBV15 and TRBJ2-5, is DAMVIQNPRYQVTQFGKPVTLSCSQTLNHNVMYWYQQKSSQAPKLLFHYYDKDFNNEADTPDNFQSRRPNTSFCFLDIRSPGLGDTAMYLCATRQGTERETQYFGPGTRLLVL.

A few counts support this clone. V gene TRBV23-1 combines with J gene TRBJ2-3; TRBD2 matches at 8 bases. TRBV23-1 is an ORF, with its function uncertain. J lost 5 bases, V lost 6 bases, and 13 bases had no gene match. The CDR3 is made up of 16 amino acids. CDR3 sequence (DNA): TGCGCCAGCAGCCTTCGGGCGCGGGGGGCGCGAGATACGCAGTATTTT. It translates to CASSLRARGARDTQYF.

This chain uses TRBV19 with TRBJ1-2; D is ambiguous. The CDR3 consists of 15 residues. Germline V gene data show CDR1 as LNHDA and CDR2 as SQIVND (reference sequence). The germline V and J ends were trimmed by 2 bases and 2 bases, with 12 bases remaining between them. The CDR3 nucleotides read TGTGCCAGTAGTATAACAGTAAACTTCAACTATGGCTACACCTTC. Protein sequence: CASSITVNFNYGYTF. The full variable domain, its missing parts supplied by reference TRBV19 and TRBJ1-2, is DGGITQSPKYLFRKEGQNVTLSCEQNLNHDAMYWYRQDPGQGLRLIYYSQIVNDFQKGDIAEGYSVSREKKESFPLTVTSAQKNPTAFYLCASSITVNFNYGYTFGSGTRLTVV.

CDR3 sequence reads: CASRGDRVSYSPLHF. As DNA, the CDR3 is TGTGCCAGCCGGGGGGACAGGGTGTCGTATTCACCCCTCCACTTT. The V gene is TRBV6-8, the J gene TRBJ1-6; 9 bases match TRBD1. Germline CDR1 and CDR2: MNHGY and SAAAGT. With 8 bases clipped from V and 8 bases from J, the junction kept 10 bases outside the gene matches. The CDR3 runs to 15 residues.

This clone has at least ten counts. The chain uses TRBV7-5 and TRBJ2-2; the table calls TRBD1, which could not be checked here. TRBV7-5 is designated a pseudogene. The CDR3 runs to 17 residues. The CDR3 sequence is CASSDMGGQGSTGELFF. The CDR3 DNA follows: TGTGCCAGCAGCGATATGGGGGGACAGGGCTCGACCGGGGAGCTGTTTTTT.

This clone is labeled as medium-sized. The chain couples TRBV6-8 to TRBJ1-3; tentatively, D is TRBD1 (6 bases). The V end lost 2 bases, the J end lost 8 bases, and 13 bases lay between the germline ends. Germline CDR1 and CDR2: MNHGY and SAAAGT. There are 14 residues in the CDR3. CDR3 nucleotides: TGTGCCAGCAGTTACGGACAGCTATTGGACACCATATATTTT. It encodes CASSYGQLLDTIYF.

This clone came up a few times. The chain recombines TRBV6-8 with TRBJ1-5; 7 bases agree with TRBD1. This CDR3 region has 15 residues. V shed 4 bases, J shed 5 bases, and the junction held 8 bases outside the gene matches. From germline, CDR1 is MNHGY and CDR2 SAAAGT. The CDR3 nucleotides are TGTGCCAGCAGTTCCCTAACGACAGGGTATCAGCCCCAGCATTTT. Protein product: CASSSLTTGYQPQHF.

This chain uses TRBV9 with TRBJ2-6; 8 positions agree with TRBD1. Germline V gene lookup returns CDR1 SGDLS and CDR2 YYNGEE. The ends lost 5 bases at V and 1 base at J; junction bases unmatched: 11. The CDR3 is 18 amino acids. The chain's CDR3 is CASRTSRTGFSGANVLTF. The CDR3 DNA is TGTGCCAGCAGGACTAGTAGGACAGGGTTTTCTGGGGCCAACGTCCTGACTTTC.

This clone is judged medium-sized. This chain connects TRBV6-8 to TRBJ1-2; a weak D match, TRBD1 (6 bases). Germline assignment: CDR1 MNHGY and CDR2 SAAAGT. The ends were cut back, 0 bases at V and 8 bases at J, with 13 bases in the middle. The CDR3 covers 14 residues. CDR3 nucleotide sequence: TGTGCCAGCAGTTACTCTCAACAGGGATACGGCTACACCTTC. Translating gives CASSYSQQGYGYTF.

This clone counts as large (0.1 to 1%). The CDR3 is CASSQVASNTGELFF. The DNA of the CDR3 is TGTGCCAGCAGCCAAGTGGCGTCAAACACCGGGGAGCTGTTTTTT. This chain connects TRBV11-3 to TRBJ2-2, with D uncertain. V gave up 5 bases and J gave up 2 bases, with 12 bases separating them. In germline, CDR1 is SGHNT, CDR2 YENEEA. CDR3 length equals 15 residues.

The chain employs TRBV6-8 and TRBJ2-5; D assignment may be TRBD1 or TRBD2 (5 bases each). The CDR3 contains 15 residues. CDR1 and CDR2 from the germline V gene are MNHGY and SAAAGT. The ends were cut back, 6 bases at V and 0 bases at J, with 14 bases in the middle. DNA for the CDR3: TGTGCCAGCAGAAAGAGGCCGGGACACCAAGAGACCCAGTACTTC. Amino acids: CASRKRPGHQETQYF.

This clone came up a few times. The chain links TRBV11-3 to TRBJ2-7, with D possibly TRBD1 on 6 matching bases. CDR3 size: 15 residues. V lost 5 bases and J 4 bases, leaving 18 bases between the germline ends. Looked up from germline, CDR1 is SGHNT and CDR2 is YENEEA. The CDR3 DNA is TGTGCCAGCAGCCCCGGACAGCGAAAACCTTACGAGCAGTACTTC. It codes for CASSPGQRKPYEQYF.

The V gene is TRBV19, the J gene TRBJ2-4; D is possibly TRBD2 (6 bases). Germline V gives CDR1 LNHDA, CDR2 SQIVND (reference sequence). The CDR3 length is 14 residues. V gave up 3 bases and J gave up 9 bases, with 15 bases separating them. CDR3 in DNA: TGTGCCAGTAGTATTGAATTTCCGGGGGTCATTCAGTACTTC. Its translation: CASSIEFPGVIQYF.

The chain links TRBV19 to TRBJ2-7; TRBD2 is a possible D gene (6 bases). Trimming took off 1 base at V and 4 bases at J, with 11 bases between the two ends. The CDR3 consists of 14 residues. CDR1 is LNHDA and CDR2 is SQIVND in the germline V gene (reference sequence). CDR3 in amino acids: CASSIAAGPYEQYF. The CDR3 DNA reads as TGTGCCAGTAGTATAGCTGCGGGGCCGTACGAGCAGTACTTC.

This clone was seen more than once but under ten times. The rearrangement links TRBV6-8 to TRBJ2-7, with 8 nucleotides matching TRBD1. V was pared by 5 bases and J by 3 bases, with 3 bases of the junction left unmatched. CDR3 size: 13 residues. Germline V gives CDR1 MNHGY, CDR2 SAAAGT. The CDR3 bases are TGTGCCAGCAGTGGACAGGGTTACTACGAGCAGTACTTC. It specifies CASSGQGYYEQYF.

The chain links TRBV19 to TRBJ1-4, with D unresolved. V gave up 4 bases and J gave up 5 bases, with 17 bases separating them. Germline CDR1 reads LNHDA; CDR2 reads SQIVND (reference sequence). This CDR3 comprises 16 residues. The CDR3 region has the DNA TGTGCCAGTAGTACCCGGGTCCTAAGGCCCAATGAAAAACTGTTTTTT. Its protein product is CASSTRVLRPNEKLFF.

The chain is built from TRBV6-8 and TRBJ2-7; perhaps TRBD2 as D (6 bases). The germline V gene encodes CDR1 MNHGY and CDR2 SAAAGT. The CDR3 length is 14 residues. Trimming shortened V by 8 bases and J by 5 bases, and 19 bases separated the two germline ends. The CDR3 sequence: CASRPSGGENEQYF. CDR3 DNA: TGTGCCAGCCGACCATCCGGGGGAGAAAACGAGCAGTACTTC.

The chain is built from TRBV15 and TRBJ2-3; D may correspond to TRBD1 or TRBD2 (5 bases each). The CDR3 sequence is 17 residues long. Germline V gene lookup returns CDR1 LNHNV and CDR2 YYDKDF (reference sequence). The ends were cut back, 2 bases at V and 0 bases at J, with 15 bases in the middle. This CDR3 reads CATSRTWGPFSTDTQYF. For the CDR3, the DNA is TGTGCCACCAGCAGAACGTGGGGACCCTTTAGCACAGATACGCAGTATTTT.

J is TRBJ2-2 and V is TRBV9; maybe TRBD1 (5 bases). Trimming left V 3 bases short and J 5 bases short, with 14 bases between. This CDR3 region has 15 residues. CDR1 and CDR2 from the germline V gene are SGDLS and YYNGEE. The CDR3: CASSGSQGRTGELFF. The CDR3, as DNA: TGTGCCAGCAGCGGATCCCAGGGAAGGACCGGGGAGCTGTTTTTT.

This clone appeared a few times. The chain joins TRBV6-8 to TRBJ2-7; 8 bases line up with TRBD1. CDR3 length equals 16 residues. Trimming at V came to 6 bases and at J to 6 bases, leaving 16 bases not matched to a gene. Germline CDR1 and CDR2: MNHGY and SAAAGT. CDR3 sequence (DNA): TGTGCCAGCAGCCCAGAGGAGGGCAGGGGGCACGCCGAGCAGTACTTC. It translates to CASSPEEGRGHAEQYF.

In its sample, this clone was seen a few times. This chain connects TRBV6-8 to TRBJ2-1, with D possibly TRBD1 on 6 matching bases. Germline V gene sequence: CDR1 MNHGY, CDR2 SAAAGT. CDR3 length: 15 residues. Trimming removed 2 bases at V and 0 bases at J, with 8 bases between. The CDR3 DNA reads TGTGCCAGCAGTTACCGGGACATCTCCTACAATGAGCAGTTCTTC. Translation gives CASSYRDISYNEQFF.

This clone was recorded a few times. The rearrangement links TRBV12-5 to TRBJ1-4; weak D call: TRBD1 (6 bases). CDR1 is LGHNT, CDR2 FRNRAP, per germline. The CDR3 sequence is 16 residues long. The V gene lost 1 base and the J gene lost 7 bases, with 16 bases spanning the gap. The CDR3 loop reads CASGLESGAGVEKLFF. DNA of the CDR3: TGTGCTAGTGGTTTGGAATCAGGGGCGGGGGTTGAAAAACTGTTTTTT.

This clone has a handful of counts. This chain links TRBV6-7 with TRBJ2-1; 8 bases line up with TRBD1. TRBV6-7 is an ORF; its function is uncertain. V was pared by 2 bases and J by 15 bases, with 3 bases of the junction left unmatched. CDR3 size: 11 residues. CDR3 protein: CASSYRTGLFF. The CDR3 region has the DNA TGTGCCAGCAGTTACCGGACAGGGCTGTTCTTC.

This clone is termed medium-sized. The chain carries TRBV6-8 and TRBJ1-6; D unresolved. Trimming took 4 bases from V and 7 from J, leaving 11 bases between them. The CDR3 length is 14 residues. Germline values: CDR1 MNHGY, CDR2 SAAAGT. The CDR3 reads CASSSYMPNSPLHF. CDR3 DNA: TGTGCCAGCAGTTCGTACATGCCAAATTCACCCCTCCACTTT.